This entry features one T cell receptor beta chain sequence. Use of 60 Vbeta and 13 Jbeta primers characterized the PCR. Profiled with immunoSEQ multiplex PCR; TCRdb holds only in-frame clones, not every one. The table has about 110,000 clones, about 70% seen once. Germline assignment: CDR1 SGHVS and CDR2 FQNEAQ. V lost 2 bases and J 4 bases, leaving 12 bases between the germline ends. The CDR3 is 15 amino acids. This entry comes from a study of cytomegalovirus exposure and HLA in healthy donors. The sequence was collected from a woman in her 50s in good health and CMV-seropositive. Sequenced input: PBMCs. V gene TRBV7-8 combines with J gene TRBJ1-3; D ambiguous. CDR3 sequence reads: CASSLYSEAGNTIYF. CDR3 DNA sequence: TGTGCCAGCAGCTTATATTCCGAGGCCGGAAACACCATATATTTT.